The 15 T cell receptor beta chains below come from one sample, sequenced in a study of CD8+CD57+ T cells in acquired aplastic anemia. The template used for profiling TCR beta VDJ and CDR3 was genomic DNA. TCRdb used MiXCR to reprocess the reads, holding one entry per CDR3 protein. In the table there are about 220,000 distinct CDR3 sequences, approximately 35% of which are singletons. Sequencing was carried out using sorted CD4+, CD8+, or CD8+CD57+ T cells (not recorded which) from PBMCs. All receptors come from a human donor in good health, serving as a control.

In its sample, this clonotype was seen a few times. The chain uses TRBV6-5 and TRBJ1-4; D is unresolved. Germline CDR1 MNHEY, CDR2 SVGAGI. Trimming shortened V by 4 bases and J by 7 bases, and 13 bases separated the two germline ends. The length of the CDR3 is 14 residues. This chain's CDR3 is CASSSRASGEKLFF. In DNA form, the CDR3 reads TGTGCCAGCAGTTCCCGGGCTTCGGGTGAAAAACTGTTTTTT.

Ten or more counts support this clonotype. The CDR3 spells CASSDSGTGSYEQYF. In nucleotides, the CDR3 is TGCGCCAGCAGTGATTCCGGGACAGGCTCCTACGAGCAGTACTTC. This chain joins TRBV10-1 and TRBJ2-7, with 8 bases identical to TRBD1. This CDR3 contains 15 residues. CDR1 WNHNN and CDR2 SYGVQD come from the germline V gene (reference sequence). The V gene end was trimmed by 3 bases and the J gene end by 0 bases; junction bases not matched to a gene: 4.

The chain couples TRBV25-1 to TRBJ1-2; D ambiguous. V was trimmed by 3 bases and J by 6 bases, leaving 11 bases between them. CDR1 MGHDK and CDR2 SYGVNS come from the germline V gene. The CDR3 covers 13 residues. CDR3 sequence: CASSDPRRNGYTF. The CDR3 DNA sequence: TGTGCCAGCAGTGACCCCCGGAGGAATGGCTACACCTTC.

This clonotype appeared a few times. The V gene is TRBV5-1, the J gene TRBJ2-1; tentative D call: TRBD2 (5 bases). V was shortened by 2 bases and J by 5 bases, with 14 bases between the two germline ends. This CDR3 is 15 amino acids long. From germline, CDR1 is SGHRS and CDR2 YFSETQ. The DNA of the CDR3 is TGCGCCAGCAGCTTAACGGACCGGGAAAACAATGAGCAGTTCTTC. Its translation: CASSLTDRENNEQFF.

The rearrangement uses TRBV24-1 and TRBJ2-5, with D perhaps given as TRBD1 or TRBD2 (5 bases each). V gave up 4 bases and J gave up 0 bases, with 11 bases separating them. This CDR3 contains 15 residues. Per the germline V gene, CDR1 is KGHDR and CDR2 is SFDVKD. The CDR3, as DNA: TGTGCCACCAGTGAGGCCGGGACGCACCAAGAGACCCAGTACTTC. It encodes CATSEAGTHQETQYF.

Points on this clonotype: One junction end does not reproduce the germline sequence, and a read error may be involved. The rearrangement links TRBV7-3 to TRBJ2-1; 10 bases are a match to TRBD2. The CDR3 consists of 16 residues. The germline gives CDR1 SGHTA, CDR2 FQGTGA. The CDR3 bases are TGTGCCCGCAGCCACTTATTAGCGGGAGGTTACAATGAGCAGTTCTTC. Translation: CARSHLLAGGYNEQFF.

As regards this clonotype: Relative to the germline gene, one junction end is altered; a read error may explain this. J is TRBJ1-3 and V is TRBV5-1; D unresolved. The CDR3 consists of 13 residues. CDR1 SGHRS and CDR2 YFSETQ come from the germline V gene. DNA of the CDR3: TGCGCCAGCGGCTTAGGGTCCGGAAACACCATATATTTT. Residues: CASGLGSGNTIYF.

This clonotype has a count of ten or more. The chain uses TRBV10-2 and TRBJ2-1; possibly TRBD2 for D (6 bases). The CDR3 has 15 amino acids. Per the germline V gene, CDR1 is WSHSY and CDR2 is SAAADI. The V and J ends lost 7 bases and 0 bases respectively, with 13 bases between them. The CDR3 loop is CASISSESSYNEQFF. The CDR3 DNA reads TGCGCCAGCATTTCTAGCGAGAGCTCCTACAATGAGCAGTTCTTC.

This chain uses TRBV4-1 with TRBJ1-1; D is ambiguous. Trimming cost V 3 bases and J 1 base, with 21 bases left between them. The CDR3 has 18 residues. The V gene's germline CDR1 is MGHRA and CDR2 YSYEKL. DNA for the CDR3: TGCGCCAGCAGCCACGCCCAGGCCATATTCTTGGGGAACACTGAAGCTTTCTTT. It yields the protein CASSHAQAIFLGNTEAFF.

This clonotype was recorded many times. The chain is built from TRBV29-1 and TRBJ1-1, with TRBD1 as a possible D gene (6 bases). Trimming removed 7 bases at V and 0 bases at J, with 12 bases between. CDR1 SQVTM and CDR2 ANQGSEA come from the germline V gene. The CDR3 runs to 13 residues. CDR3 nucleotides: TGCAGCGCCCAACAGGGAATGAACACTGAAGCTTTCTTT. Translation: CSAQQGMNTEAFF.

This clonotype was seen ten or more times. V is TRBV10-2 and J is TRBJ2-4, with 11 bases lining up with TRBD1. Germline CDR1 and CDR2: WSHSY and SAAADI. This CDR3 has 15 amino acids. The V and J ends lost 5 bases and 7 bases, in that order; junction bases with no gene match: 7. The CDR3 reads CASSKNRDRGNIQYF. CDR3 nucleotides: TGCGCCAGCAGTAAGAACCGGGACAGGGGGAACATTCAGTACTTC.

V gene TRBV5-5 combines with J gene TRBJ1-4, with 10 positions matching TRBD1. CDR1 SGHKS and CDR2 YYEKEE come from the germline V gene (reference sequence). This CDR3 comprises 15 residues. The ends lost 2 bases at V and 7 bases at J; junction bases unmatched: 5. CDR3 loop: CASSFGTGVGEKLFF. The CDR3 DNA reads as TGTGCCAGCAGCTTTGGGACAGGGGTGGGTGAAAAACTGTTTTTT.

The chain carries TRBV24-1 and TRBJ2-7; D call uncertain. Germline V lookup: CDR1 KGHDR, CDR2 SFDVKD. Trimming cost V 3 bases and J 2 bases, with 7 bases left between them. The CDR3 sequence is 13 residues long. CDR3 protein: CATSDRRTYEQYF. DNA for the CDR3: TGTGCCACCAGTGATCGGAGAACCTACGAGCAGTACTTC.

The genes are TRBV7-9 and TRBJ2-7; 7 bases line up with TRBD1. Germline CDR1 SEHNR, CDR2 FQNEAQ (reference sequence). The length of the CDR3 is 14 residues. The V gene end was trimmed by 1 base and the J gene end by 5 bases; junction bases not matched to a gene: 5. The CDR3 sequence: CASSLVGGYDEQYF. The CDR3, as DNA: TGTGCCAGCAGCTTAGTAGGGGGCTACGACGAGCAGTACTTC.

This clonotype was counted many times. The rearrangement links TRBV10-3 to TRBJ1-1, with 7 positions matching TRBD1. Per germline, CDR1 ENHRY and CDR2 SYGVKD. Trimming removed 4 bases from V and 5 bases from J; junction bases left unmatched: 16. The CDR3 totals 17 residues. The chain's CDR3 is CAISGSRLNSRGTEAFF. CDR3 sequence (DNA): TGTGCCATCAGTGGATCCCGGCTCAACTCCAGGGGGACTGAAGCTTTCTTT.